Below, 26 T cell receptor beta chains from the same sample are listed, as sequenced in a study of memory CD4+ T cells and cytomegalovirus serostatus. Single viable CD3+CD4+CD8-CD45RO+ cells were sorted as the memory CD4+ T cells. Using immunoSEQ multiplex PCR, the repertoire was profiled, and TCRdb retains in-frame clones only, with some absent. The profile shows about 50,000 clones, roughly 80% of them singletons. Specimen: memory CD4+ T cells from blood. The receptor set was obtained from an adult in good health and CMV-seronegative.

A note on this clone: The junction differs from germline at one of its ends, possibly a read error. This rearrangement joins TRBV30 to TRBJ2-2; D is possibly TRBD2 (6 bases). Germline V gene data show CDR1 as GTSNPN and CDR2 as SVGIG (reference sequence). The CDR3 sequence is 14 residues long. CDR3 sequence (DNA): TGTGCCTGGAACGGCAGGGTGGTGGGGCGGGAACTGTTTTTT. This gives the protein CAWNGRVVGRELFF.

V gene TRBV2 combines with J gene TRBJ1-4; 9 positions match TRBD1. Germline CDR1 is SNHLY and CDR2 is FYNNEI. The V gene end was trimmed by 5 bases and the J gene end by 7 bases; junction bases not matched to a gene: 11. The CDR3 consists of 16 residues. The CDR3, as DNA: TGTGCCAGCAGTTTGGCGAGTACAGGGGGCGGTGAAAAACTGTTTTTT. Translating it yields CASSLASTGGGEKLFF. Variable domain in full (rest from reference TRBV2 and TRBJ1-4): EPEVTQTPSHQVTQMGQEVILRCVPISNHLYFYWYRQILGQKVEFLVSFYNNEISEKSEIFDDQFSVERPDGSNFTLKIRSTKLEDSAMYFCASSLASTGGGEKLFFGSGTQLSVL.

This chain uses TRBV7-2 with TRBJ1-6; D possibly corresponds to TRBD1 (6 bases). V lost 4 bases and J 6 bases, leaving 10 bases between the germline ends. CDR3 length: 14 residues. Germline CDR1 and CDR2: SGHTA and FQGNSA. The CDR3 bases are TGTGCCAGCAGCTCCCGACAGGTTAATTCACCCCTCCACTTT. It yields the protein CASSSRQVNSPLHF.

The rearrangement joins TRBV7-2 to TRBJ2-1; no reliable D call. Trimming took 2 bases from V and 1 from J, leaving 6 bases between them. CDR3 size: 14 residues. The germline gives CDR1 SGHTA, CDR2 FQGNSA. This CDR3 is CASSLLGSYNEQFF. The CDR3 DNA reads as TGTGCCAGCAGCTTACTGGGATCCTACAATGAGCAGTTCTTC.

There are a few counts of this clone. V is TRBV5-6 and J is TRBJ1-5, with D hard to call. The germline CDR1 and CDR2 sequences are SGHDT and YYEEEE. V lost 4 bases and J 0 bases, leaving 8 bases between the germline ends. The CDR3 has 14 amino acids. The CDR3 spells CASSMGYSNQPQHF. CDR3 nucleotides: TGTGCCAGCAGCATGGGCTATAGCAATCAGCCCCAGCATTTT. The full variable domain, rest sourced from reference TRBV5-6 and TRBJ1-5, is DAGVTQSPTHLIKTRGQQVTLRCSPKSGHDTVSWYQQALGQGPQFIFQYYEEEERQRGNFPDRFSGHQFPNYSSELNVNALLLGDSALYLCASSMGYSNQPQHFGDGTRLSIL.

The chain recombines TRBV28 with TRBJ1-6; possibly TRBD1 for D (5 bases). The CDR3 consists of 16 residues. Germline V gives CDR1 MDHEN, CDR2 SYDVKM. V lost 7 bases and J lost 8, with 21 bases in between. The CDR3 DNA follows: TGTGCCAGCATCCCCCGAGGGGAGTCGTGGTATTCACCCCTCCACTTT. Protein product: CASIPRGESWYSPLHF. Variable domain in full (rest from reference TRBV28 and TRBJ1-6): DVKVTQSSRYLVKRTGEKVFLECVQDMDHENMFWYRQDPGLGLRLIYFSYDVKMKEKGDIPEGYSVSREKKERFSLILESASTNQTSMYLCASIPRGESWYSPLHFGNGTRLTVT.

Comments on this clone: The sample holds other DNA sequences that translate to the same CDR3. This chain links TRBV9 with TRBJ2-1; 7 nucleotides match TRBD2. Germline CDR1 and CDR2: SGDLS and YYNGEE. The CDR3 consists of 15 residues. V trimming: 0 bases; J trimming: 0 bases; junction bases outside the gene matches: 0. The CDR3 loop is CASSVAGGSYNEQFF. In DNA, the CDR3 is TGTGCCAGCAGCGTAGCGGGGGGCTCCTACAATGAGCAGTTCTTC.

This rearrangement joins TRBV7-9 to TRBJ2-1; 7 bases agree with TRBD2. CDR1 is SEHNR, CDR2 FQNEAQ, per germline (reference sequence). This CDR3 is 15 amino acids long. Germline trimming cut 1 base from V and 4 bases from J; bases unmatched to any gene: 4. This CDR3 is CASSLVRGVYNEQFF. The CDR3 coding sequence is TGTGCCAGCAGCTTAGTCCGGGGGGTATACAATGAGCAGTTCTTC.

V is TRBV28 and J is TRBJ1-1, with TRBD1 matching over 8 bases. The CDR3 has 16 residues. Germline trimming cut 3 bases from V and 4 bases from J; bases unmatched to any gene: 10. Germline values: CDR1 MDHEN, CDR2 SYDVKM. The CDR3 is CASSFASGGEGTEAFF. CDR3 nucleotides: TGTGCCAGCAGTTTCGCTTCAGGGGGCGAGGGCACTGAAGCTTTCTTT.

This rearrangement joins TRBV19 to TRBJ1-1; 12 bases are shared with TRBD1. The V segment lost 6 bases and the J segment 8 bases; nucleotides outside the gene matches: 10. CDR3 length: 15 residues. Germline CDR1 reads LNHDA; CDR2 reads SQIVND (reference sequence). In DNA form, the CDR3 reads TGTGCCAGTAGAATCCCCGGGACAGGGGGCCGAGAAGCTTTCTTT. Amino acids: CASRIPGTGGREAFF.

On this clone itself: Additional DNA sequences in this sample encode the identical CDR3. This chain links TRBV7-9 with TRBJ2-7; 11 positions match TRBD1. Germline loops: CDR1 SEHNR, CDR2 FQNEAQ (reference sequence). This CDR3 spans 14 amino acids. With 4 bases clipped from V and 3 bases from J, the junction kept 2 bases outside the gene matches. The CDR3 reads CASSSGQGGYEQYF. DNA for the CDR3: TGTGCCAGCAGCTCGGGACAGGGGGGCTACGAGCAGTACTTC.

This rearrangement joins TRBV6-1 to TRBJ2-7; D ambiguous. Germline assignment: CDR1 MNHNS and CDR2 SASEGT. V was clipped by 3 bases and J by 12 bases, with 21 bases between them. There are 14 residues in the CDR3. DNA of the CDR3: TGTGCCAGCAGTGAGGAGACGGCCCGACGGTTTCGGTACTTC. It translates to CASSEETARRFRYF.

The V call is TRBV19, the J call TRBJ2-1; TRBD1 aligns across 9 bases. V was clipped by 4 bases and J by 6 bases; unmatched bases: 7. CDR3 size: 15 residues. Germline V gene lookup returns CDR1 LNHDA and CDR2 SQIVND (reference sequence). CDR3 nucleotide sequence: TGTGCCAGTAGTAGCCCGGGACAGGGCCTCAATGAGCAGTTCTTC. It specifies CASSSPGQGLNEQFF.

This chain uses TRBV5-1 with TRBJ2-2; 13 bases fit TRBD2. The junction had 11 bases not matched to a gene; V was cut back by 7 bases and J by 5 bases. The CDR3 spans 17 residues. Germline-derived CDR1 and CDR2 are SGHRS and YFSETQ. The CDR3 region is CASGGGLAGDGTGELFF. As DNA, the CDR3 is TGCGCCAGCGGTGGCGGACTAGCGGGGGATGGGACCGGGGAGCTGTTTTTT.

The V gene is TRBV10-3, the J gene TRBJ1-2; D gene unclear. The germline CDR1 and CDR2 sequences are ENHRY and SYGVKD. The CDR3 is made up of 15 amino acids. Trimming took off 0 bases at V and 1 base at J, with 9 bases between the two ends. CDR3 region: CAISESQGYNYGYTF. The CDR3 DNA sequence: TGTGCCATCAGTGAGTCTCAAGGGTATAACTATGGCTACACCTTC.

CDR3 DNA: TGTGCCAGCAGTTTGGTAGGGGACTCCTACGAGCAGTACTTC. Protein sequence: CASSLVGDSYEQYF. The chain recombines TRBV28 with TRBJ2-7, with D possibly TRBD1 on 5 matching bases. The CDR3 runs 14 residues. Deletions cut 3 bases from V and 0 bases from J, with 9 bases between. CDR1 and CDR2 (germline): MDHEN, SYDVKM.

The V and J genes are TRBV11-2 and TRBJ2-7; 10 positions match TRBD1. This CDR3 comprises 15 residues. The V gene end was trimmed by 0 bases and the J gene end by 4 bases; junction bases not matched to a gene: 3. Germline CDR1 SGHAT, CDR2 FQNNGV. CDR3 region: CASSLEGTGVYEQYF. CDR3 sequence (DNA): TGTGCCAGCAGCTTAGAAGGGACAGGGGTTTACGAGCAGTACTTC.

CDR3 amino acids: CSVFEFLYGYTF. The CDR3 coding sequence is TGCAGCGTTTTCGAGTTTCTCTATGGCTACACCTTC. This chain links TRBV29-1 with TRBJ1-2; D remains unclear. Per the germline V gene, CDR1 is SQVTM and CDR2 is ANQGSEA. This CDR3 region has 12 residues. Trimming cost V 5 bases and J 4 bases, with 11 bases left between them. The variable domain in full, completed from reference TRBV29-1 and TRBJ1-2, reads SAVISQKPSRDICQRGTSLTIQCQVDSQVTMMFWYRQQPGQSLTLIATANQGSEATYESGFVIDKFPISRPNLTFSTLTVSNMSPEDSSIYLCSVFEFLYGYTFGSGTRLTVV.

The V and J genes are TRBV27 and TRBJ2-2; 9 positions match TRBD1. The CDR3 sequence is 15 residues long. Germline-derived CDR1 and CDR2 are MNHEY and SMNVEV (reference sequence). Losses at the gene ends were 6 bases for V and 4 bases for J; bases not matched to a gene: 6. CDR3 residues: CASRTGGAGTGELFF. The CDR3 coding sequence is TGTGCCAGCAGAACAGGGGGCGCGGGCACCGGGGAGCTGTTTTTT.

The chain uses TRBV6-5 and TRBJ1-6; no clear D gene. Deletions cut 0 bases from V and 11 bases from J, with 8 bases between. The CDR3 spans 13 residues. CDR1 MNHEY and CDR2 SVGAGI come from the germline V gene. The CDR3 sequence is CASSYSIFTPLHF. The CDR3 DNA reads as TGTGCCAGCAGTTACTCGATCTTTACACCCCTCCACTTT.

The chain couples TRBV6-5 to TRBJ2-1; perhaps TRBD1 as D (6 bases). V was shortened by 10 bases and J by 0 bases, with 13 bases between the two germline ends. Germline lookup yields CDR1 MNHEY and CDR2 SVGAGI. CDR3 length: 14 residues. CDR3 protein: CATRQGFSYNEQFF. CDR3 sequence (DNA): TGTGCCACCCGCCAGGGGTTCTCCTACAATGAGCAGTTCTTC.

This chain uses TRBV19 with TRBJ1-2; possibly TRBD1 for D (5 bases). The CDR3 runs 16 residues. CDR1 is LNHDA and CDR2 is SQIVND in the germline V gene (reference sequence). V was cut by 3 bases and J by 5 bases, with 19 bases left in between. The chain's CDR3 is CASSIRGEKLTYGYTF. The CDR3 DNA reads TGTGCCAGTAGTATTAGGGGTGAGAAGTTAACGTATGGCTACACCTTC.

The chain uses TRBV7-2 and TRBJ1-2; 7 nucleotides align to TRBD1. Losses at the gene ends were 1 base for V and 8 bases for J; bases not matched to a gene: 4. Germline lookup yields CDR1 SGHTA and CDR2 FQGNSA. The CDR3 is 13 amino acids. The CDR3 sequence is CASSLEGAGGYTF. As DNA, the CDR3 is TGTGCCAGCAGCTTAGAGGGGGCGGGCGGCTACACCTTC.

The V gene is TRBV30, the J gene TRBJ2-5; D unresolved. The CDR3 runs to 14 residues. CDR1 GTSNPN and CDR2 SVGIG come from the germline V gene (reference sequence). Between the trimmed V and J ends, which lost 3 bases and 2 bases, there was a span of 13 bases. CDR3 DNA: TGTGCCTGGAGAGGATGGACCCCTCAAGAGACCCAGTACTTC. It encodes CAWRGWTPQETQYF.

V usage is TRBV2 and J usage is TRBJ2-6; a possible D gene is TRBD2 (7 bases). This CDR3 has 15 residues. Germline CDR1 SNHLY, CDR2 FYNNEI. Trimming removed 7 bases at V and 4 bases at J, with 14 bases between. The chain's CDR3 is CASNGAGAGANVLTF. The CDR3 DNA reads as TGTGCCAGCAACGGTGCGGGGGCCGGGGCCAACGTCCTGACTTTC.

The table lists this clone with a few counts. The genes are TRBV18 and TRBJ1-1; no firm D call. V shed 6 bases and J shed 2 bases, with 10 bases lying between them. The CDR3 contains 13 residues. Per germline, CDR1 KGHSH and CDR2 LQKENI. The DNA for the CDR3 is TGTGCCAGCTCTCCATCTTTTAACACTGAAGCTTTCTTT. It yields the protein CASSPSFNTEAFF.